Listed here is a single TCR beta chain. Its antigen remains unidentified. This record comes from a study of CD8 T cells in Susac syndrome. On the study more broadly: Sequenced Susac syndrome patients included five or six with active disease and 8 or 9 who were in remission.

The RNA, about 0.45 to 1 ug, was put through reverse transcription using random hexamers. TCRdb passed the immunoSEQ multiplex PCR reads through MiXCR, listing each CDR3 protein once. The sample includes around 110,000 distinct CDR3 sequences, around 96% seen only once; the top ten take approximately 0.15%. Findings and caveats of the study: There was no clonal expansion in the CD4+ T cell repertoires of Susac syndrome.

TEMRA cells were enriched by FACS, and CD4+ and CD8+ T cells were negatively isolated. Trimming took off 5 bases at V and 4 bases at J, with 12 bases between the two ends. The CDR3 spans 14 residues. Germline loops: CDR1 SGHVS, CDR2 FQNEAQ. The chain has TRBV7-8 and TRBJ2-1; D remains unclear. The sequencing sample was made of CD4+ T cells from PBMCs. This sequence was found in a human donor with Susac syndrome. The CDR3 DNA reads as TGTGCCAGCAGCCGATCGGGTCCATACAATGAGCAGTTCTTC. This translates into CASSRSGPYNEQFF.